The present TCR beta chain was sequenced within a study of blood T cell repertoires in COVID-19. Clones were sequenced by immunoSEQ multiplex PCR, and TCRdb holds only the in-frame ones, with some missing. Among hundreds of thousands of clones listed, 80% to 90% were seen once. V lost 0 bases to trimming and J lost 9 bases; unmatched junction nucleotides: 6. CDR1 is SGHRS, CDR2 YFSETQ, per germline. The CDR3 spans 15 residues. The sample consisted of peripheral blood. The V and J genes are TRBV5-1 and TRBJ2-1; 10 bases match TRBD2. This receptor was identified in a woman aged 60 to 75 with COVID-19, enrolled during active disease. This CDR3 is CASSLDLAGGGEQFF. Here the CDR3 DNA reads TGCGCCAGCAGCTTGGATTTAGCGGGGGGAGGTGAGCAGTTCTTC.